This T cell receptor beta chain was found in a study of T-cell reconstitution after alpha-beta-depleted transplantation in children. Researchers prepared the TCRbeta library using unique molecular identifiers, the study reports. TCRdb reprocessed the PCR reads with MiXCR, giving one entry per CDR3 protein. The data contain 120,000 to 150,000 distinct CDR3 sequences, around 8.5% of them singletons. Findings and limits, study-wide: Surviving recipient T cells and thymic progenitors produced the high day-60 TCRbeta diversity seen in some patients. Several hundred rapidly expanded clones from non-depleted graft cells reportedly supplied alpha-beta T cells about two months post-transplant.

Concerning this clonotype: Its antigen is undetermined. Given a much more abundant clone one base away, this may be a read error.

CDR3 size: 16 residues. Germline V gene sequence: CDR1 MNHNS, CDR2 SASEGT. V lost 6 bases, J lost 1 base, and 15 bases lay in between. The sequence was obtained from a female patient between 2 and 15 years old who had a stem cell transplant for congenital amegakaryocytic thrombocytopenia, so the T cells may come from the graft donor. The genes are TRBV6-1 and TRBJ2-2, with TRBD2 as a possible D gene (5 bases). The starting material was PBMCs, mostly from graft donor cells, obtained 180 days after TCRalphabeta/CD19-depleted stem cell transplant. The CDR3 spells CASSRRRHWNTGELFF. CDR3 nucleotide sequence: TGTGCCAGCAGCCGTAGGAGGCACTGGAACACCGGGGAGCTGTTTTTT.